This record covers a single TCR beta chain. Original processing methods: Amplification of reference gene primers provided the estimated nucleated cell counts. TCRdb's table, derived via immunoSEQ multiplex PCR, lists solely in-frame clones and lacks some. V, J and clone size are those of that table, while D and trimming were read from the DNA. Of 200,000 to 250,000 clones listed, nearly 90% are singletons. The record originates from a study of blood T cell repertoires in COVID-19. About the research overall: Acute-phase and convalescent COVID-19 samples originated in the United States, Italy and Spain. The analysed material was cDNA or gDNA that came from T cells, B-cell-depleted T cells, or PBMCs.

The material sequenced was peripheral blood. The sequence came from a woman aged 18-29 years who had recovered from COVID-19.

The CDR3 region is CATRGTGGNDAGELFF. Written as DNA, the CDR3 is TGTGCCACCAGAGGGACAGGGGGCAATGATGCCGGGGAGCTGTTTTTT. This chain connects TRBV24-1 to TRBJ2-2, with TRBD1 matching over 12 bases. The CDR3 runs 16 residues. V lost 7 bases and J lost 6; bases outside the gene matches: 8. Germline CDR1 is KGHDR and CDR2 is SFDVKD.